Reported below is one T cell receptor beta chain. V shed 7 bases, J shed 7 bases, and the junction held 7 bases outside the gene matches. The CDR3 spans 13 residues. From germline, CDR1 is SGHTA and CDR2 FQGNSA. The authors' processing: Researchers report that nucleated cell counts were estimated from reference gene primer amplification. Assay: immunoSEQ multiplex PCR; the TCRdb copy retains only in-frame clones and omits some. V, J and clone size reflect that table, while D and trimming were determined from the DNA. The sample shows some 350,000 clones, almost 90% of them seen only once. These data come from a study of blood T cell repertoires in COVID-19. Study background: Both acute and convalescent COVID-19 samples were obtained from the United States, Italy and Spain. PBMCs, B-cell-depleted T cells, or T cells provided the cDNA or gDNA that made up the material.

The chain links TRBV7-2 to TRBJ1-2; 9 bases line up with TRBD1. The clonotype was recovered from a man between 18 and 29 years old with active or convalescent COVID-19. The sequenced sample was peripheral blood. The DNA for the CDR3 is TGTGCCAGCATTCTTGACAGGGGGTTTGGCTACACCTTC. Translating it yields CASILDRGFGYTF.